This paragraph covers one T cell receptor beta chain sequence. Its antigen is currently not known. Base qualities are missing; no much larger clone stands one base away. The roughly 37 donors, aged roughly 6 to 95 years, were systemically healthy Caucasian individuals from Russia. About 10 milliliters of peripheral blood were collected from each donor into EDTA-treated Vacutainer tubes. Ficoll-Paque density-gradient centrifugation was used to isolate PBMCs, with at least 7 million obtained per sample. Trizol reagent was used to extract total RNA from the PBMCs, yielding at least 6 micrograms per sample. For every donor, an aliquot of PBMCs went through flow cytometry to measure the percentages of naive CD45RAhigh/CD27high T cells. The data derive from a study of blood T cells in healthy people across ages (dated by TCRdb to the mid-2010s). Broadly, across the study: In model experiments, roughly one uniquely barcoded TCR beta cDNA molecule per two T cells was captured by template switching. Donors of different ages were randomly distributed across sequencing lanes to avoid experimental bias. Donors were grouped into four age groups: young (average approximately 16 years), middle-aged (39), aged (about 59) and long-lived (about 89). For two donors (one aged 18 to 30 and one aged 80 or older), the study analyzed two additional independent replicas of 1 million unique cDNA reads from the same blood draw. To track age-related changes in TCR beta repertoire diversity, the study relied on deep sequencing normalized with unique cDNA molecular identifiers. Here is what the overall study found, with its caveats: The CMV infection status of donors was not known, potentially confounding age-related changes in expanded clonotypes. The long-lived group showed more naive CD4+ T cells, fewer expanded clones and increased TCR diversity than the aged group, suggesting age selection. Because profiling used bulk unsorted PBMCs, naive and antigen-experienced compartments could not be compared conclusively. Estimates of total diversity from one million sequenced T cells were regarded as lower bounds and underestimates. As age increased, observed TCR beta diversity per million T cells dropped in a roughly linear way, and a significant reduction was already evident by age about 40. There was a strong correlation between observed TCR beta diversity and the percentage of naive T cells measured by flow cytometry.

Taken from the germline V gene, the CDR1 and CDR2 loops are SGHRS and YFSETQ. Trimming removed 3 bases from V and 2 bases from J, leaving 15 bases between the germline ends. From the cysteine up to the phenylalanine, the CDR3 has a length of 16 residues. The read is trimmed to its CDR3 DNA, 48 bases read in frame from base 1. The library relied on 5' RACE. The sequencing machine was an Illumina HiSeq 2500. A second about 6 to 11 cycle PCR used a sample-barcoded 5' primer and a J-beta primer mix. A template-switch 5' adaptor carrying 12 random nucleotides introduced a unique molecular identifier onto each TCR beta cDNA molecule. At least 2.5 million CDR3-containing paired-end reads were obtained from each sample. All of the RNA was converted into first-strand cDNA using the Mint cDNA synthesis kit, with a TRBC-specific oligonucleotide serving as the primer. After uracil-DNA glycosylase treatment, a first 18-cycle PCR used universal primers M1SS and BC2_uni_R on all cDNA. Processing in the source paper ran as follows. Normalization of each sample was performed by random selection of 1 million high-quality reads, each carrying a distinct molecular identifier. Reads with shared molecular identifiers were discarded instead of being binned into consensus sequences. CDR3 identification, clonotype clustering and error correction used MiTCR with a Q25 quality threshold and the strictest error-elimination algorithm. Lower-bound total TCR beta diversity was estimated with a nonparametric unseen species model using Euler transformation. TCRdb applied fastp at Q25 and MiXCR to the public reads, then kept only in-frame beta chains. Each entry is one CDR3 protein sequence, shown with its most common DNA and genes. Clone size and V and J calls follow TCRdb, not the original study. A total of around 1,500,000 distinct CDR3 sequences appear in this sample, roughly 27% of them only once. Roughly 8% of the sample comes from the top ten.

The sample consisted of blood. The TCR comes from a woman aged 25 to 39 in good health. Recombination connected TRBV5-1 to TRBJ2-1; the D gene remains uncertain. The nucleotide sequence reads as follows: TGCGCCAGCAGCTCCGCCCATGGCGCAGCCTACAATGAGCAGTTCTTC. This is translated as CASSSAHGAAYNEQFF.